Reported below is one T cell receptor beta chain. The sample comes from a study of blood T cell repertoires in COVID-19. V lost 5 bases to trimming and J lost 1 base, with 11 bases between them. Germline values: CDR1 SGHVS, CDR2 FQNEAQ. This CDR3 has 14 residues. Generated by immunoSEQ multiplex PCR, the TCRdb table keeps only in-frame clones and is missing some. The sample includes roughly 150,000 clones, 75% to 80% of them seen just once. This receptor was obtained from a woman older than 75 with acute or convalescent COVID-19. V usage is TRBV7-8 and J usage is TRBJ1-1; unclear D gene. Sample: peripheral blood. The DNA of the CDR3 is TGTGCCAGCAGCCTGGCCACCCCGAACACTGAAGCTTTCTTT. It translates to CASSLATPNTEAFF. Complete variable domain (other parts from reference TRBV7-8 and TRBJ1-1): GAGVSQSPRYKVAKRGQDVALRCDPISGHVSLFWYQQALGQGPEFLTYFQNEAQLDKSGLPSDRFFAERPEGSVSTLKIQRTQQEDSAVYLCASSLATPNTEAFFGQGTRLTVV.